This T cell receptor beta chain was identified in a study of cytomegalovirus exposure and HLA in healthy donors. Turning to the study itself: Clustering assigned roughly 81% of the approximately 430 genotyped donors to the Caucasian-associated ancestry cluster.

V was cut by 4 bases and J by 9 bases, with 15 bases left in between. This CDR3 is 13 amino acids long. Germline CDR1 reads SNHLY; CDR2 reads FYNNEI. Primers included in the PCR were 60 Vbeta and 13 Jbeta primers. Some clones are missing from TCRdb's copy, which holds only in-frame ones; the method was immunoSEQ multiplex PCR. The data contain about 120,000 clones, 83% of them singletons. Study observations and caveats: CMV antigen specificity of a few CMV-associated chains was confirmed in vitro. Being productive about 90% or about 30% of the time was typical of most TCR beta V segments in an earlier analysis. Rare TCR sequences dominated, though some public TCRs recurred in many donors.

For this clone: Its target is not known.

J is TRBJ1-1 and V is TRBV2; D is uncertain. The sequence came from a woman between 35 and 50 years old in good health and CMV-seropositive. Sequenced material: PBMCs. CDR3 coding DNA: TGTGCCAGCAGTGGGGAGTTAGGAGTGAAAGCTTTCTTT. The encoded protein is CASSGELGVKAFF.